This TCR beta chain came from a study of blood T cell repertoires in COVID-19. The germline V gene encodes CDR1 MGHRA and CDR2 YSYEKL. J gave up 2 bases and V 1 base, and 2 bases lay outside the gene matches. There are 16 residues in the CDR3. Libraries were prepared by immunoSEQ multiplex PCR; TCRdb keeps only in-frame clonotypes and omits some of them. The sample gives roughly 180,000 clones, over 75% of which show up once; 9.5% to 11% is in the top ten. This clonotype originated in a man aged 50 or older who had recovered from COVID-19. The V call is TRBV4-1, the J call TRBJ2-6, with TRBD1 matching over 7 bases. The sequencing sample was made of PBMCs or T cells enriched from blood (not recorded which). CDR3 residues: CASSQVQGAGANVLTF. CDR3 DNA: TGCGCCAGCAGCCAAGTTCAGGGGGCTGGGGCCAACGTCCTGACTTTC.